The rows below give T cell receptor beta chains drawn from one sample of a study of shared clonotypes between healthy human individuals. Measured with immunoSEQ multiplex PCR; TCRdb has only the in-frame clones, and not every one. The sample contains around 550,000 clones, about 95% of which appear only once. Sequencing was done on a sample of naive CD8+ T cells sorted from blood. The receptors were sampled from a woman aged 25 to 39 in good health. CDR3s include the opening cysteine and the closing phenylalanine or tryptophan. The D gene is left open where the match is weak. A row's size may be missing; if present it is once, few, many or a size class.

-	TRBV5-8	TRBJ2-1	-	CASSSHGGRRGNEQFF	TGTGCCAGCAGCTCCCACGGGGGGCGGCGTGGGAATGAGCAGTTCTTC
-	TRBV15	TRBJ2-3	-	CATSRDLYAANTDTQYF	TGTGCCACCAGCAGAGACTTGTATGCCGCGAACACAGATACGCAGTATTTT
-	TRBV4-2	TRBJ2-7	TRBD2	CASSQEYEREEWSEQYF	TGTGCCAGCAGCCAAGAGTATGAGCGGGAGGAGTGGAGCGAGCAGTACTTC
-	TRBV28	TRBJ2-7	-	CASSASAYSYEQYF	TGTGCCAGTTCCGCTAGCGCCTATTCCTACGAGCAGTACTTC
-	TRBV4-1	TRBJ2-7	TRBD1	CASSQPAGTGRYEQYF	TGCGCCAGCAGCCAACCAGCCGGGACAGGACGCTACGAGCAGTACTTC
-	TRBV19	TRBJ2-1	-	CASSIVTALVKGGSYNEQFF	TGTGCCAGTAGTATCGTCACAGCGCTGGTCAAAGGGGGCTCCTACAATGAGCAGTTCTTC
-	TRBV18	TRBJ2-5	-	CASSRKRDRWWETQYF	TGTGCCAGCTCACGAAAGAGGGACCGATGGTGGGAGACCCAGTACTTC
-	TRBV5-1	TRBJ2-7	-	CASSSGGLSYEQYF	TGCGCCAGCAGCTCCGGAGGCCTCTCCTACGAGCAGTACTTC
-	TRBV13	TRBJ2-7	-	CASSLRLEQYF	TGTGCCAGCAGCTTACGGCTCGAGCAGTACTTC
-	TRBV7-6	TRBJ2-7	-	CASFGPSYEQYF	TGTGCCAGCTTTGGTCCCTCCTACGAGCAGTACTTC
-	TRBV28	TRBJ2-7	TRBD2	CASSFKGTSGIRTYEQYF	TGTGCCAGCAGTTTTAAAGGGACTAGCGGGATAAGGACCTACGAGCAGTACTTC
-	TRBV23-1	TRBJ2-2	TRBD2	CASSQRTSGKDSTGELFF	TGCGCCAGCAGTCAACGGACTAGCGGGAAGGATAGCACCGGGGAGCTGTTTTTT
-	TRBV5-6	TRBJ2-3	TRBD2	CAARGRAIDTQYF	TGTGCCGCCCGCGGGAGGGCCATAGATACGCAGTATTTT
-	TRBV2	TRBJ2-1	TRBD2	CASSEVGGRADYNEQFF	TGTGCCAGCAGTGAAGTGGGCGGGAGGGCCGACTACAATGAGCAGTTCTTC
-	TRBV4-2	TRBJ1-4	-	CASSQVTATNEKLFF	TGTGCCAGCAGCCAAGTTACAGCAACTAATGAAAAACTGTTTTTT
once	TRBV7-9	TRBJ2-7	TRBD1	CASSLEGQYEQYF	TGTGCCAGCAGCTTAGAGGGACAGTACGAGCAGTACTTC
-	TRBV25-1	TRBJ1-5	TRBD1	CASSETGDQPQHF	TGTGCCAGCAGTGAGACAGGGGATCAGCCCCAGCATTTT
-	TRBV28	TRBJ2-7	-	CASRGPSTYEQYF	TGTGCCAGCAGAGGCCCGAGCACCTACGAGCAGTACTTC
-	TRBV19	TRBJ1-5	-	CASSEGRTYSNQPQHF	TGTGCCAGTAGTGAAGGGCGCACTTATAGCAATCAGCCCCAGCATTTT
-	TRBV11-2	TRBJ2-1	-	CASSLDLKSSYNEQFF	TGTGCCAGCAGCTTAGACCTCAAGAGCTCCTACAATGAGCAGTTCTTC
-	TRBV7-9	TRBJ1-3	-	CASSSRVSGNTIYF	TGTGCCAGCAGCTCCAGGGTGTCTGGAAACACCATATATTTT
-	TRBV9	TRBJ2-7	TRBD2	CASSEGLAGGTYSYEQYF	TGTGCCAGCAGCGAGGGACTAGCGGGCGGAACTTACTCCTACGAGCAGTACTTC
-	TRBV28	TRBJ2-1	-	CASSFRGTLYNEQFF	TGTGCCAGCAGTTTTCGGGGGACACTCTACAATGAGCAGTTCTTC
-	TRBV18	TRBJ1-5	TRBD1	CASSPWPGGVSSNQPQHF	TGTGCCAGCTCACCATGGCCAGGGGGCGTCTCTAGCAATCAGCCCCAGCATTTT
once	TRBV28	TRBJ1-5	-	CASLKTGTYSIFHQPQHF	TGTGCCAGCTTAAAGACCGGGACATATAGCATTTTCCATCAGCCCCAGCATTTT
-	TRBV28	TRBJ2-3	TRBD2	CASSSGLAGISDTQYF	TGTGCCAGCAGTTCCGGACTAGCGGGAATTTCAGATACGCAGTATTTT
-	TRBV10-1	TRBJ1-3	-	CASSAGITGNTIYF	TGCGCCAGCAGTGCAGGGATCACTGGAAACACCATATATTTT
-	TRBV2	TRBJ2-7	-	CASRSHGTYEQYF	TGTGCCAGCCGGAGTCATGGGACCTACGAGCAGTACTTC
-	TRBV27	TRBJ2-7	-	CASSFLWGGKSSYEQYF	TGTGCCAGCAGTTTCCTCTGGGGCGGGAAGTCTTCCTACGAGCAGTACTTC
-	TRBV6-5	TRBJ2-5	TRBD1	CASSFWTGGSETQYF	TGTGCCAGCAGTTTCTGGACAGGCGGGTCGGAGACCCAGTACTTC
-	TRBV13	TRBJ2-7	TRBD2	CASVSTGTNSYEQYF	TGTGCCAGCGTCTCCACCGGGACTAACTCCTACGAGCAGTACTTC
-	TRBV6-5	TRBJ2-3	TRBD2	CASSLAEGRTDTQYF	TGTGCCAGCAGTCTAGCGGAGGGCCGCACAGATACGCAGTATTTT
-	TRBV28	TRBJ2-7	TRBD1	CASSPPGQGAIAPYEQYF	TGTGCCAGCAGCCCCCCGGGACAGGGGGCTATCGCTCCCTACGAGCAGTACTTC
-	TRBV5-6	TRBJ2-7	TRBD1	CASSVMTGFDEQYF	TGTGCCAGCAGCGTAATGACAGGGTTCGACGAGCAGTACTTC